The clone carrying this T cell receptor beta chain was recorded many times. Its antigen is unknown. This entry is derived from a study of T-cell memory formation after mild COVID-19. General study points: Contracting CD4+ clones were located mainly in CM and EM, and CD8+ clones in EMRA.

MiXCR was run by TCRdb on the 5' RACE reads, yielding one entry per CDR3 protein. Of roughly 550,000 distinct CDR3 sequences in the sample, 20% are singletons; the top ten hold about an eighth. V lost 3 bases and J lost 2, with 6 bases in between. Germline assignment: CDR1 KGHDR and CDR2 SFDVKD. This CDR3 has 14 residues. The chain recombines TRBV24-1 with TRBJ2-2, with unresolved D. This sequence originates from an adult woman who had mild COVID-19 (a few samples of this study predate the infection). Cell type and time point are not known. Source material: PBMCs or a T cell subset sorted from them (not recorded which). The CDR3 sequence is CATSDLINTGELFF. For the CDR3, the DNA is TGTGCCACCAGTGATCTCATCAACACCGGGGAGCTGTTTTTT.